What follows is one TCR beta chain and its context. From germline, CDR1 is DFQATT and CDR2 SNEGSKA (reference sequence). V shed 2 bases and J shed 16 bases, with 15 bases lying between them. The CDR3 has 12 residues. This sample is drawn from a study of blood T cells in healthy people across ages. For the second PCR, which ran for about 6 to 11 cycles, a sample-barcoded 5' primer and a J-beta primer mix were used. A single record per CDR3 protein comes from TCRdb applying MiXCR to the 5' RACE reads. The sample yields approximately 800,000 distinct CDR3 sequences, over 45% seen once. The specimen was blood. This receptor was identified in a young man in good health. The chain couples TRBV20-1 to TRBJ1-6, with D possibly being TRBD1 (5 bases). The CDR3 DNA is TGCAGTGCTAGAACAGGCCCCTGGGGTCTCCACTTT. Amino acids: CSARTGPWGLHF.